These T cell receptor beta chains were read from a single sample in a study of OX40 agonist ivuxolimab in advanced cancers. Sequencing was performed with immunoSEQ multiplex PCR; in TCRdb, only in-frame clones are kept and a portion is missing. This sample has roughly 60,000 clones, with 84% found just once. The sequencing used CD4+ or CD8+ T cells sorted from blood, collected in a trial of the OX40 agonist ivuxolimab. Receptors were obtained from an adult with an advanced solid tumor such as melanoma, head and neck, liver or kidney cancer. Each CDR3 is given with its conserved first and last residue. D genes are given only for firm matches. Only part of the rows carry a size: once, few, many, or a class if the clone is expanded.

j_gene	v_gene	abundance	d_gene	CDR3nt	CDR3aa
TRBJ2-3	TRBV23-1	.	.	TGCGCCAGCAGTCAATCACGATTGGGGGGGCGTTCGGTATCAGATACGCAGTATTTT	CASSQSRLGGRSVSDTQYF
TRBJ1-5	TRBV10-2	.	.	TGCGCCAGCCGAGGGGTTAACAATCAGCCCCAGCATTTT	CASRGVNNQPQHF
TRBJ2-7	TRBV7-9	.	TRBD1	TGTGCCAGCAGCTTAACGACCGGGACAGGGGGCATCTACGAGCAGTACTTC	CASSLTTGTGGIYEQYF
TRBJ2-2	TRBV19	.	.	TGTGCCAGTTCCAGGCAGACAAACACCGGGGAGCTGTTTTTT	CASSRQTNTGELFF
TRBJ2-7	TRBV28	.	.	TGTGCCAGCAGTTTGAGCAGAGCCTACGAGCAGTACTTC	CASSLSRAYEQYF
TRBJ1-6	TRBV19	once	.	TGTGCCAGTAGTATAAGAGGGACACTGAACTCACCCCTCCACTTT	CASSIRGTLNSPLHF
TRBJ1-1	TRBV19	.	.	TGTGCCAGTAGCTCCAGGAACACTGAAGCTTTCTTT	CASSSRNTEAFF
TRBJ2-2	TRBV11-3	.	.	TGTGCCAGCAGCCTTGAGACCGGGGAGCTGTTTTTT	CASSLETGELFF
TRBJ2-5	TRBV5-6	.	.	TGTGCCAGCAGCTGGGGGTGGCAGAGAGAGACCCAGTACTTC	CASSWGWQRETQYF
TRBJ1-2	TRBV10-1	few	TRBD1	TGCGCCAGCAGTGAGCCAGGGGGCATTGGCTACACCTTC	CASSEPGGIGYTF
TRBJ2-2	TRBV7-3	.	.	TGTGCCAGCAGCCCCGGACACACCGGGGAGCTGTTTTTT	CASSPGHTGELFF
TRBJ1-1	TRBV28	.	.	TGTGCCAGCAGCCGGACGTCGAACACTGAAGCTTTCTTT	CASSRTSNTEAFF
TRBJ2-1	TRBV4-2	.	TRBD2	TGTGCCAGCAGCCCCCCAGGGCGGGAGGCCTACAATGAGCAGTTCTTC	CASSPPGREAYNEQFF
TRBJ2-6	TRBV7-3	.	TRBD2	TGTGCCAGCAGCCCTGGCGGGGGTGGGGCCAACGTCCTGACTTTC	CASSPGGGGANVLTF
TRBJ1-6	TRBV9	.	.	TGTGCCAGCAGCGTAGCTTGGGGGCCAGATAATTCACCCCTCCACTTT	CASSVAWGPDNSPLHF
TRBJ2-7	TRBV20-1	.	.	TGCAGTGCTAGTCTCCTCGAGCAGTACTTC	CSASLLEQYF
TRBJ2-1	TRBV5-8	.	TRBD2	TGTGCCAGCAGCTTGGGCAGGGTATCCAGCGGGGGACGCAATGAGCAGTTCTTC	CASSLGRVSSGGRNEQFF
TRBJ2-1	TRBV15	once	TRBD2	TGTGCCACCAGGGGTTTAGCGGGAGTCAATGAGCAGTTCTTC	CATRGLAGVNEQFF
TRBJ2-5	TRBV4-1	.	.	TGCGCCAGCACCGGGGTAGGGCAGGAGACCCAGTACTTC	CASTGVGQETQYF
TRBJ2-2	TRBV7-3	.	.	TGTGCCAGCAGCCCCAAGAACACCGGGGAGCTGTTTTTT	CASSPKNTGELFF
TRBJ1-4	TRBV4-2	.	.	TGTGCCAGCAGCCAAGGGGGGACTAATGAAAAACTGTTTTTT	CASSQGGTNEKLFF
TRBJ2-3	TRBV5-6	.	.	TGTGCCAGCAGCTTGGAGAGGGGGCGGGGAGATACGCAGTATTTT	CASSLERGRGDTQYF
TRBJ2-5	TRBV27	.	.	TGTGCCAGCAGTCCCAACAGGGGGGAGGGGACCCAGTACTTC	CASSPNRGEGTQYF
TRBJ1-1	TRBV10-3	.	TRBD1	TGTGCCATCAGTGATCAGGGGGCGGGGGCTGGCACTGAAGCTTTCTTT	CAISDQGAGAGTEAFF
TRBJ2-7	TRBV2	.	TRBD2	TGTGCCAGCAAGGCTAGCGGGTACGAGCAGTACTTC	CASKASGYEQYF
TRBJ1-2	TRBV4-1	.	TRBD1	TGCGCCAGCAGCCAAGGGACAGGGTTTGGCTACACCTTC	CASSQGTGFGYTF
TRBJ2-1	TRBV19	.	.	TGTGCCAGTAGTTTCCGTTCTGTGGGTGAGCAGTTCTTC	CASSFRSVGEQFF
TRBJ1-2	TRBV7-3	.	TRBD1	TGTGCCAGCAGCTTAACGCCAGGGGGCAACTATGGCTACACCTTC	CASSLTPGGNYGYTF
TRBJ2-5	TRBV5-1	.	TRBD2	TGCGCCAGCAGCTTGGCTAGCGGGACAGCACAAGAGACCCAGTACTTC	CASSLASGTAQETQYF
TRBJ1-1	TRBV6-5	.	.	TGTGCCAGCAGTTACTCCCGAAGAGCCCTAAGGACTGAAGCTTTCTTT	CASSYSRRALRTEAFF
TRBJ1-4	TRBV4-1	.	.	TGCGCCAGCAGCCAAGAGAGTAATGAAAAACTGTTTTTT	CASSQESNEKLFF
TRBJ2-1	TRBV18	.	TRBD2	TGTGCCAGCTCGACCGGGACTAGCGGGACGTTCTTC	CASSTGTSGTFF
TRBJ2-5	TRBV19	.	.	TGTGCCAGTAGCACAGGGTCCCAAGAGACCCAGTACTTC	CASSTGSQETQYF
TRBJ1-3	TRBV10-3	.	.	TGTGCCAGTGGACGCCCCTCTGGAAACACCATATATTTT	CASGRPSGNTIYF
TRBJ2-2	TRBV19	.	.	TGTGCCAGTAGGCCGAGGGGGGGTATAACCGGGGAGCTGTTTTTT	CASRPRGGITGELFF
TRBJ2-2	TRBV5-1	.	TRBD1	TGCGCCAGCAGCTCAGCCGGGACAGGGGGGATCGGGGAGCTGTTTTTT	CASSSAGTGGIGELFF
TRBJ1-2	TRBV2	.	TRBD1	TGTGCCAGCAGTGGGAATTCCGGGACAGCCTATGGCTACACCTTC	CASSGNSGTAYGYTF
TRBJ2-2	TRBV11-3	once	TRBD1	TGTGCCAGCAGCCCGGGGGACAGGGGGTACGGGGAGCTGTTTTTT	CASSPGDRGYGELFF
TRBJ2-3	TRBV19	once	TRBD2	TGTGCCAGTACTCCAATCGGGGGGGCTGGCACAGATACGCAGTATTTT	CASTPIGGAGTDTQYF
TRBJ1-6	TRBV2	few	.	TGTGCCACGCTAGGACATTTTAATTCACCCCTCCACTTT	CATLGHFNSPLHF
TRBJ2-2	TRBV6-5	.	.	TGTGCCAGCAGTTACTTACCGGGGGTAAACACCGGGGAGCTGTTTTTT	CASSYLPGVNTGELFF
TRBJ1-5	TRBV7-6	.	.	TGTGCCAGCAGCTCCGGCCGTGGGCCCCAGCATTTT	CASSSGRGPQHF
TRBJ1-1	TRBV7-9	.	.	TGTGCCAGCAGGTTACGGGCGGACACTGAAGCTTTCTTT	CASRLRADTEAFF
TRBJ2-3	TRBV2	.	TRBD1	TGTGCCAGCAGTGAAATCGGGACAGCTAGCACAGATACGCAGTATTTT	CASSEIGTASTDTQYF
TRBJ2-2	TRBV6-1	.	.	TGTGCCAGCAGAGAGGGACCCAAGTTCACCGGGGAGCTGTTTTTT	CASREGPKFTGELFF